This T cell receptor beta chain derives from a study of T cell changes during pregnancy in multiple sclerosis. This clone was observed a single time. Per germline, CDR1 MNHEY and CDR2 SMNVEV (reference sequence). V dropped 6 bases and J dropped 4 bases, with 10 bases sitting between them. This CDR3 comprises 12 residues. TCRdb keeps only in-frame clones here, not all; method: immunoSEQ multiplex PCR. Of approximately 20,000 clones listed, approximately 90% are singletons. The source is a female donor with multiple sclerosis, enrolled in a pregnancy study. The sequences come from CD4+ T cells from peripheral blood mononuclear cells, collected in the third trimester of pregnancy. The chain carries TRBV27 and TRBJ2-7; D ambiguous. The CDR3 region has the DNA TGTGCCAGCAGGTCCATGTTGTACGAGCAGTACTTC. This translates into CASRSMLYEQYF.